The next 21 T cell receptor beta chains were all read from a single sample in a study of molecular identifiers for immune sequencing clone quantification. Each CDR3 protein is one row after TCRdb ran MiXCR on the PCR reads. Counted here are about 640,000 distinct CDR3 sequences, just under 20% occurring once; the ten biggest clones make up 0.75% to 0.95%. Sample: naive CD8+ T cells from blood, with Jurkat cell RNA spiked in. The subset denotes: FACS-sorted CD8+CD4-CCR7+CD45RA+ naive T cells. These receptors came from a human donor in good health. Some libraries in this study had Jurkat cell RNA spiked in.

This clonotype was seen at least ten times. This rearrangement joins TRBV28 to TRBJ1-5, with a possible D match to TRBD1 (5 bases). V dropped 6 bases and J dropped 7 bases, with 16 bases sitting between them. The CDR3 is made up of 14 amino acids. Looked up from germline, CDR1 is MDHEN and CDR2 is SYDVKM. The CDR3, as DNA: TGTGCCAGCAGCCTACGAGGGGCGCGACAGCCCCAGCATTTT. This sequence encodes CASSLRGARQPQHF. The variable domain in full, with the rest retrieved from reference TRBV28 and TRBJ1-5, is DVKVTQSSRYLVKRTGEKVFLECVQDMDHENMFWYRQDPGLGLRLIYFSYDVKMKEKGDIPEGYSVSREKKERFSLILESASTNQTSMYLCASSLRGARQPQHFGDGTRLSIL.

This clonotype was detected ten times or more. This chain uses TRBV3-1 with TRBJ2-5; the D gene is possibly TRBD1 (5 bases). Germline V CDR1 and CDR2: LGHDT, YNNKEL (reference sequence). The CDR3 is made up of 13 amino acids. V was cut by 2 bases and J by 5 bases, with 9 bases left in between. CDR3 amino acids: CASSQNSGETQYF. For the CDR3, the DNA is TGTGCCAGCAGCCAAAATTCAGGGGAGACCCAGTACTTC.

This clonotype was detected ten times or more. V gene TRBV20-1 combines with J gene TRBJ1-5; 8 nucleotides match TRBD1. This CDR3 spans 16 amino acids. Germline V gene sequence: CDR1 DFQATT, CDR2 SNEGSKA (reference sequence). The trim removed 1 base at V and 0 bases at J, leaving 5 bases unmatched. The CDR3 is CSARGDRGISNQPQHF. The CDR3 bases are TGCAGTGCTAGAGGTGACAGGGGTATTAGCAATCAGCCCCAGCATTTT.

Note on this clonotype: This clone may be a read error of a much larger clone one base away. The rearrangement links TRBV4-3 to TRBJ1-6; 7 bases are a match to TRBD1. This CDR3 has 18 residues. Per the germline V gene, CDR1 is LGHNA and CDR2 is YSLEER. After removal of 1 base from V and 10 bases from J, the junction contained 16 bases not matched to a gene. In DNA form, the CDR3 reads TGCGCCAGCAGCCAAGGTAGCGGGAAGGGGGCGGTTGAGTCACCCCTCCACTTT. Its translation: CASSQGSGKGAVESPLHF.

This clonotype was picked up many times. The chain has TRBV4-3 and TRBJ2-5; a possible D gene is TRBD2 (6 bases). The CDR3 is 15 residues long. Germline CDR1 is LGHNA and CDR2 is YSLEER. Trimming removed 1 base from V and 2 bases from J, with 11 bases in between. The CDR3 reads CASSQGRGTQETQYF. In nucleotides, the CDR3 is TGCGCCAGCAGCCAAGGTCGGGGGACGCAAGAGACCCAGTACTTC.

The rearrangement uses TRBV11-3 and TRBJ2-1; perhaps TRBD1 as D (6 bases). Germline values: CDR1 SGHNT, CDR2 YENEEA. The CDR3 covers 16 residues. Trimming took 5 bases from V and 2 from J, leaving 16 bases between them. The DNA of the CDR3 is TGTGCCAGCAGCCCCACCCCAGGGGATCCCTACAATGAGCAGTTCTTC. This translates into CASSPTPGDPYNEQFF.

This clonotype occurred many times. The chain uses TRBV5-4 and TRBJ1-5, with D unclear. V was trimmed by 0 bases and J by 7 bases, leaving 8 bases between them. CDR3 length equals 13 residues. The germline V gene has CDR1 SGHNT and CDR2 YYREEE (reference sequence). This CDR3 reads CASSLGAAQPQHF. CDR3 nucleotides: TGTGCCAGCAGCTTGGGGGCGGCCCAGCCCCAGCATTTT. Full variable domain (outside the CDR3, taken from reference TRBV5-4 and TRBJ1-5): ETGVTQSPTHLIKTRGQQVTLRCSSQSGHNTVSWYQQALGQGPQFIFQYYREEENGRGNFPPRFSGLQFPNYSSELNVNALELDDSALYLCASSLGAAQPQHFGDGTRLSIL.

This clonotype was recorded at least ten times. The chain combines TRBV6-5 with TRBJ2-3; D unclear. Germline-derived CDR1 and CDR2 are MNHEY and SVGAGI. This CDR3 is built from 13 residues. Trimming removed 7 bases from V and 1 base from J, with 9 bases in between. CDR3 sequence reads: CASIPEGTDTQYF. The DNA for the CDR3 is TGTGCCAGCATACCCGAGGGCACAGATACGCAGTATTTT.

This clonotype came up many times. This chain joins TRBV20-1 and TRBJ2-7; 7 bases are shared with TRBD2. The V and J ends lost 0 bases and 3 bases, in that order; junction bases with no gene match: 5. Germline loops: CDR1 DFQATT, CDR2 SNEGSKA (reference sequence). The CDR3 covers 14 residues. The CDR3 DNA is TGCAGTGCTAGAGACTGGCGGGGGAGCTACGAGCAGTACTTC. It encodes CSARDWRGSYEQYF.

Many counts were recorded for this clonotype. The J gene is TRBJ2-7, the V gene TRBV6-5; D perhaps matches TRBD1 (6 bases). V lost 2 bases to trimming and J lost 6 bases, with 14 bases between them. The germline CDR1 and CDR2 sequences are MNHEY and SVGAGI. The CDR3 is 14 residues long. The CDR3 reads CASSYGAQGREQYF. CDR3 DNA: TGTGCCAGCAGTTACGGTGCTCAGGGGCGCGAGCAGTACTTC.

Concerning this clonotype: A read error may be the cause here, since a much bigger clone is one base away. The chain carries TRBV29-1 and TRBJ1-4; 7 positions match TRBD1. The CDR3 is made up of 14 amino acids. Germline CDR1 is SQVTM and CDR2 is ANQGSEA. V trimming: 2 bases; J trimming: 6 bases; junction bases outside the gene matches: 6. The CDR3 here is CSVETGQTDEKLFF. The CDR3 DNA is TGCAGCGTTGAAACGGGACAGACTGATGAAAAACTGTTTTTT.

As regards this clonotype: Relative to the germline gene, one junction end is altered; a read error may explain this. The chain is built from TRBV28 and TRBJ1-5; 7 bases fit TRBD1. CDR3 length equals 15 residues. CDR1 is MDHEN and CDR2 is SYDVKM in the germline V gene. Written as DNA, the CDR3 is TGCGCCAGCAGTCCCGGGACAGATAGCAATCAGCCCCGGCATTTT. Its protein is CASSPGTDSNQPRHF.

The chain joins TRBV27 to TRBJ1-1; D is undetermined. The CDR3 sequence is 15 residues long. Germline V gene data show CDR1 as MNHEY and CDR2 as SMNVEV (reference sequence). Deletions cut 2 bases from V and 7 bases from J, with 17 bases between. The CDR3 loop is CASSLSFSLRGEAFF. The CDR3 bases are TGTGCCAGCAGTTTAAGTTTCTCCCTGCGAGGTGAAGCTTTCTTT.

This clonotype has a handful of counts. A much larger clone differs by one base, so this may be a read error. The chain is built from TRBV9 and TRBJ2-7, with 7 bases aligning to TRBD1. The V gene end was trimmed by 7 bases and the J gene end by 2 bases; junction bases not matched to a gene: 12. Germline CDR1 is SGDLS and CDR2 is YYNGEE. CDR3 length: 15 amino acids. The DNA of the CDR3 is TGTGCCAGCGGCAGACAATCGACAGGGCCCTACGAGCAGTACTTC. Translation: CASGRQSTGPYEQYF.

For this clonotype: A much larger clonotype is one base distant, so this may be a read error. This chain joins TRBV5-4 and TRBJ2-1, with 10 bases matching TRBD2. The CDR3 totals 15 residues. From germline, CDR1 is SGHNT and CDR2 YYREEE (reference sequence). J lost 9 bases, V lost 3 bases, and 9 bases had no gene match. The CDR3 DNA follows: TGTGCCAGCAGCTCTGCTAGCGGGGGAAGCAGTGAGCAGTTCTTC. This codes for CASSSASGGSSEQFF.

Concerning this clonotype: This clone may be a read error of a much larger clone one base away. The chain's CDR3 is CGWRPGLVNTEAFF. DNA of the CDR3: TGTGGCTGGAGACCGGGACTGGTGAACACTGAAGCTTTCTTT. The chain is built from TRBV30 and TRBJ1-1; TRBD1 might be the D (5 bases). The V gene's germline CDR1 is GTSNPN and CDR2 SVGIG (reference sequence). This CDR3 is 14 amino acids long.

This clonotype came up many times. The V gene is TRBV29-1, the J gene TRBJ1-1, with 7 bases aligning to TRBD1. The germline gives CDR1 SQVTM, CDR2 ANQGSEA. There are 12 residues in the CDR3. V lost 6 bases to trimming and J lost 5 bases; unmatched junction nucleotides: 6. CDR3 region: CSVPTRGTEAFF. CDR3 DNA: TGCAGCGTGCCGACCAGGGGGACTGAAGCTTTCTTT.

In this sample, this clonotype turned up a few times. CDR3 amino acids: CASSIFGSSNYGYTF. CDR3 bases: TGTGCCAGTAGTATATTCGGCAGCTCTAACTATGGCTACACCTTC. The V and J genes are TRBV19 and TRBJ1-2; D gene ambiguous. V lost 2 bases, J lost 0 bases, and 10 bases lay in between. Germline loops: CDR1 LNHDA, CDR2 SQIVND (reference sequence). This CDR3 comprises 15 residues.

Of note for this clonotype: Just one base apart from a much larger clone, this may be a read error. The conserved phenylalanine or tryptophan is not found at the CDR3 terminus, so this likely reflects a read error. The CDR3 region is CASSYTGGEFYEQYS. The CDR3 coding sequence is TGTGCCAGCAGTTACACAGGGGGAGAATTCTACGAGCAGTACTCC. This sequence joins TRBV6-5 and TRBJ2-7; 8 bases match TRBD1. This CDR3 has 15 residues. With 2 bases clipped from V and 3 bases from J, the junction kept 6 bases outside the gene matches. Per germline, CDR1 MNHEY and CDR2 SVGAGI.

This clonotype occurred a few times. The rearrangement uses TRBV6-2 or TRBV6-3 and TRBJ1-3, with TRBD1 as a possible D gene (6 bases). The V and J ends lost 4 bases and 0 bases respectively, with 19 bases between them. Germline V CDR1 and CDR2: MNHEY, SVGEGT. The CDR3 sequence is 18 residues long. The CDR3 coding sequence is TGTGCCAGCAGTTCAATCGCCGACAGGTTTTCCTCTGGAAACACCATATATTTT. It encodes CASSSIADRFSSGNTIYF.

This clonotype was recorded at least ten times. The chain has TRBV27 and TRBJ1-1; D unclear. The CDR3 extends over 14 amino acids. Germline CDR1 MNHEY, CDR2 SMNVEV (reference sequence). Between the trimmed V and J ends, which lost 1 base and 1 base, there was a span of 7 bases. The CDR3 sequence: CASSLFGKNTEAFF. In nucleotides, the CDR3 is TGTGCCAGCAGTTTATTTGGAAAGAACACTGAAGCTTTCTTT.